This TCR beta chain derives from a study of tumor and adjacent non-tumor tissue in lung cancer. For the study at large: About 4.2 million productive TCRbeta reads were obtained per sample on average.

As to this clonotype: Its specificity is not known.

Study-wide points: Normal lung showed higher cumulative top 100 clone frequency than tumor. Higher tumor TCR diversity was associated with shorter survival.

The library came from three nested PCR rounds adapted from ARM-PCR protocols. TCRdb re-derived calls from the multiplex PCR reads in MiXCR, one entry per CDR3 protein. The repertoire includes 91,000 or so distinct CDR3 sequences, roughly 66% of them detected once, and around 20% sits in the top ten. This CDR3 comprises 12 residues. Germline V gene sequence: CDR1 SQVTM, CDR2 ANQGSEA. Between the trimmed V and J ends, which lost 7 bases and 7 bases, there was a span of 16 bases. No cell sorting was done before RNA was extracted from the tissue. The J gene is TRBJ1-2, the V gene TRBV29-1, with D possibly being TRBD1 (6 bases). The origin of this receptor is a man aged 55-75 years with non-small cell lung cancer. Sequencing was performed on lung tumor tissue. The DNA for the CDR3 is TGCAGCGGGCTGGGGGACACGGGTGGCTACACCTTC. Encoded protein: CSGLGDTGGYTF. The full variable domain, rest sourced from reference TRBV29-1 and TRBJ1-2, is SAVISQKPSRDICQRGTSLTIQCQVDSQVTMMFWYRQQPGQSLTLIATANQGSEATYESGFVIDKFPISRPNLTFSTLTVSNMSPEDSSIYLCSGLGDTGGYTFGSGTRLTVV.